These 28 T cell receptor beta chains originate from one sample sequenced in a study of T cells after yellow fever vaccination. MiXCR was run by TCRdb on the 5' RACE reads, yielding one entry per CDR3 protein. The data show 65,000 to 70,000 distinct CDR3 sequences, about 6% seen once. The sequences come from CD4+ T cells sorted from PBMCs, collected less than 16 days after the first yellow fever vaccination. Source of these receptors: a man between 18 and 29 years old who received the YFV17D yellow fever vaccine.

This clonotype was detected many times. The chain has TRBV7-3 and TRBJ2-5; a possible D gene is TRBD2 (5 bases). The germline V gene encodes CDR1 SGHTA and CDR2 FQGTGA. This CDR3 is built from 13 residues. V was trimmed by 2 bases and J by 4 bases, leaving 8 bases between them. The DNA for the CDR3 is TGTGCCAGCAGCTTACTAGCAGGAGAGACCCAGTACTTC. Protein sequence: CASSLLAGETQYF.

At least ten counts were recorded for this clonotype. This chain connects TRBV7-2 to TRBJ2-1, with TRBD2 matching over 10 bases. Trimming at V came to 2 bases and at J to 6 bases, leaving 4 bases not matched to a gene. The V gene's germline CDR1 is SGHTA and CDR2 FQGNSA. CDR3 length equals 15 residues. The CDR3 reads CASSLSRTSGNEQFF. CDR3 DNA: TGTGCCAGCAGCTTATCACGGACTAGCGGCAATGAGCAGTTCTTC.

This clonotype was observed a handful of times. This rearrangement joins TRBV29-1 to TRBJ2-7; the match to TRBD1 covers 7 bases. Germline V gives CDR1 SQVTM, CDR2 ANQGSEA. This CDR3 has 12 amino acids. Trimming cost V 4 bases and J 4 bases; bases outside gene matches: 4. The CDR3 DNA sequence: TGCAGCGTTGCGGGACAGACTTACGAGCAGTACTTC. Translation gives CSVAGQTYEQYF.

The rearrangement joins TRBV5-1 to TRBJ2-5; no definite D call. CDR1 and CDR2 from the germline V gene are SGHRS and YFSETQ. The CDR3 runs 15 residues. The germline V and J ends were trimmed by 0 bases and 1 base, with 10 bases remaining between them. CDR3 nucleotide sequence: TGCGCCAGCAGCTTGGCTGGGTCAGCCCAAGAGACCCAGTACTTC. Amino acids: CASSLAGSAQETQYF.

This clonotype was recorded many times. The chain uses TRBV29-1 and TRBJ1-2; TRBD1 aligns across 9 bases. From germline, CDR1 is SQVTM and CDR2 ANQGSEA. The CDR3 consists of 15 residues. After removal of 3 bases from V and 4 bases from J, the junction contained 9 bases not matched to a gene. The CDR3 sequence is CSVDGQAGQGYGYTF. The DNA for the CDR3 is TGCAGCGTTGATGGCCAAGCGGGACAGGGCTATGGCTACACCTTC.

This clonotype has ten or more counts. This chain links TRBV7-2 with TRBJ1-6; no clear D gene. This CDR3 has 17 residues. Germline CDR1 and CDR2: SGHTA and FQGNSA. The V and J ends lost 5 bases and 5 bases respectively, with 19 bases between them. The DNA for the CDR3 is TGTGCCAGCAGCCCCGTGGGAGCTACGAACAATAATTCACCCCTCCACTTT. Amino acid sequence: CASSPVGATNNNSPLHF. Looking up the rest from reference TRBV7-2 and TRBJ1-6 gives the full variable domain: GAGVSQSPSNKVTEKGKDVELRCDPISGHTALYWYRQSLGQGLEFLIYFQGNSAPDKSGLPSDRFSAERTGGSVSTLTIQRTQQEDSAVYLCASSPVGATNNNSPLHFGNGTRLTVT.

This clonotype was counted ten times or more. V gene TRBV4-2 combines with J gene TRBJ2-5, with 12 bases fitting TRBD2. The germline CDR1 and CDR2 sequences are LGHNA and YNFKEQ. V lost 0 bases to trimming and J lost 4 bases; unmatched junction nucleotides: 6. CDR3 length equals 17 residues. The CDR3: CASSQDGTSGGRETQYF. In nucleotides, the CDR3 is TGTGCCAGCAGCCAAGATGGCACTAGCGGGGGGAGAGAGACCCAGTACTTC.

This clonotype was seen at least ten times. The chain has TRBV7-3 and TRBJ2-3; unclear D gene. Germline V gene sequence: CDR1 SGHTA, CDR2 FQGTGA. This CDR3 comprises 15 residues. The V gene lost 1 base and the J gene lost 2 bases, with 10 bases spanning the gap. In DNA, the CDR3 is TGTGCCAGCAGCTTAAGGTTGGCCTCCACAGATACGCAGTATTTT. Protein sequence: CASSLRLASTDTQYF.

This clonotype was counted many times. This chain connects TRBV15 to TRBJ1-3; D is unresolved. This CDR3 is built from 13 residues. Between the trimmed V and J ends, which lost 7 bases and 0 bases, there was a span of 7 bases. Per germline, CDR1 LNHNV and CDR2 YYDKDF (reference sequence). CDR3 loop: CATTPSSGNTIYF. The CDR3 DNA follows: TGTGCCACCACTCCGAGCTCTGGAAACACCATATATTTT.

This clonotype occurred many times. The genes are TRBV7-2 and TRBJ1-3; 7 nucleotides agree with TRBD1. The CDR3 has 15 amino acids. V trimming: 1 base; J trimming: 4 bases; junction bases outside the gene matches: 4. From germline, CDR1 is SGHTA and CDR2 FQGNSA. The CDR3 reads CASSLGGGGGNTIYF. The DNA of the CDR3 is TGTGCCAGCAGCTTAGGAGGGGGCGGGGGAAACACCATATATTTT.

This clonotype was detected ten times or more. The rearrangement uses TRBV18 and TRBJ2-2; unclear D gene. The germline V gene has CDR1 KGHSH and CDR2 LQKENI. Trimming took off 3 bases at V and 2 bases at J, with 16 bases between the two ends. The CDR3 runs 17 residues. CDR3 nucleotides: TGTGCCAGCTCACCGAGTAGGCAGATACTAAACACCGGGGAGCTGTTTTTT. Amino acids: CASSPSRQILNTGELFF.

There are many counts of this clonotype. The V and J genes are TRBV12-3 or TRBV12-4 and TRBJ2-2, with D possibly TRBD2 on 6 matching bases. Deletions cut 3 bases from V and 7 bases from J, with 15 bases between. This CDR3 has 15 residues. The CDR3 region is CASSFRLAGLGELFF. The CDR3, as DNA: TGTGCCAGCAGTTTTAGGTTGGCGGGGCTCGGGGAGCTGTTTTTT.

This clonotype appeared many times. This sequence joins TRBV3-1 and TRBJ1-1; 9 nucleotides match TRBD1. Germline CDR1 and CDR2: LGHDT and YNNKEL (reference sequence). This CDR3 spans 19 amino acids. V trimming: 4 bases; J trimming: 0 bases; junction bases outside the gene matches: 15. CDR3 sequence: CASSRKFPGTGTMNTEAFF. The CDR3 DNA reads as TGTGCCAGCAGCCGGAAGTTCCCCGGGACAGGGACTATGAACACTGAAGCTTTCTTT.

Many counts were recorded for this clonotype. This chain links TRBV5-1 with TRBJ2-1, with 9 positions matching TRBD1. Trimming removed 4 bases from V and 7 bases from J; junction bases left unmatched: 9. In germline, CDR1 is SGHRS, CDR2 YFSETQ. This CDR3 contains 15 residues. CDR3 sequence reads: CASSDGTGYRNEQFF. CDR3 in DNA: TGCGCCAGCAGCGATGGGACAGGGTACCGTAATGAGCAGTTCTTC.

This clonotype has ten or more counts. The chain uses TRBV7-2 and TRBJ2-5; D possibly matches TRBD1 or TRBD2 (5 bases each). The V end was cut by 5 bases, the J end by 5 bases, with 12 bases between. CDR1 is SGHTA and CDR2 is FQGNSA in the germline V gene. The CDR3 length is 13 residues. The CDR3 DNA reads as TGTGCCAGCAGCCCCAAATGGGGGGAGACCCAGTACTTC. The encoded protein is CASSPKWGETQYF.

This sequence joins TRBV7-9 and TRBJ2-7; D is unresolved. From germline, CDR1 is SEHNR and CDR2 FQNEAQ (reference sequence). This CDR3 has 11 amino acids. V lost 3 bases and J lost 5, with 5 bases in between. The CDR3 DNA follows: TGTGCCAGCAGCTTCTTGGACGAGCAGTACTTC. Encoded protein: CASSFLDEQYF.

This clonotype was picked up many times. The rearrangement uses TRBV7-2 and TRBJ2-3; D may be TRBD1 (5 bases). This CDR3 has 15 amino acids. V lost 3 bases and J lost 2, with 12 bases in between. Per the germline V gene, CDR1 is SGHTA and CDR2 is FQGNSA. DNA for the CDR3: TGTGCCAGCAGCTTCCGACAGACCCTCACAGATACGCAGTATTTT. It translates to CASSFRQTLTDTQYF.

The table lists this clonotype with many counts. The gene calls are TRBV18 and TRBJ1-1, with 8 bases matching TRBD1. V shed 6 bases and J 0 bases; nucleotides not matched to a gene: 6. Germline CDR1 is KGHSH and CDR2 is LQKENI. The CDR3 consists of 15 residues. The CDR3 coding sequence is TGTGCCAGCTCCCCGACAGGGGCCATGAACACTGAAGCTTTCTTT. As protein: CASSPTGAMNTEAFF.

Note on this clonotype: This may come from a read error, since a much larger clone is one base off. The chain employs TRBV3-1 and TRBJ2-1, with a possible D match to TRBD1 (6 bases). Germline CDR1 is LGHDT and CDR2 is YNNKEL (reference sequence). Trimming removed 1 base at V and 9 bases at J, with 16 bases between. The CDR3 contains 15 residues. The CDR3 loop is CASSQGVVGAAEQFF. CDR3 coding DNA: TGTGCCAGCAGCCAAGGGGTCGTGGGGGCCGCTGAGCAGTTCTTC.

This clonotype was seen repeatedly, ten times or more. The rearrangement uses TRBV5-1 and TRBJ2-5; 9 bases are shared with TRBD1. CDR3 length: 14 residues. The germline gives CDR1 SGHRS, CDR2 YFSETQ. Unmatched junction bases numbered 3, after V lost 4 bases and J lost 2 bases. The CDR3 coding sequence is TGCGCCAGCAGCGTGGGACAGGGTCAAGAGACCCAGTACTTC. Translating it yields CASSVGQGQETQYF.

This clonotype came up many times. The V gene is TRBV7-6, the J gene TRBJ2-3; 7 bases match TRBD1. V lost 5 bases and J lost 8; bases outside the gene matches: 10. The CDR3 sequence is 14 residues long. Germline-derived CDR1 and CDR2 are SGHVS and FNYEAQ. For the CDR3, the DNA is TGTGCCAGCAGCGCCGGACAGGCCAGGAGTACGCAGTATTTT. As protein: CASSAGQARSTQYF.

This clonotype has a count of ten or more. The J gene is TRBJ2-7, the V gene TRBV18; the D gene is possibly TRBD1 (6 bases). Germline V gene sequence: CDR1 KGHSH, CDR2 LQKENI. The length of the CDR3 is 14 residues. Trimming left V 5 bases short and J 2 bases short, with 13 bases between. DNA of the CDR3: TGTGCCAGCTCAGAAAAACAGGGCCCCTACGAGCAGTACGTC. Its translation is CASSEKQGPYEQYV.

Many counts were recorded for this clonotype. V gene TRBV12-5 combines with J gene TRBJ2-1, with 9 bases fitting TRBD1. CDR1 and CDR2 from the germline V gene are LGHNT and FRNRAP. This CDR3 is 15 amino acids long. The trim removed 5 bases at V and 7 bases at J, leaving 9 bases unmatched. CDR3 nucleotides: TGTGCTAGTGGTCCCGGACAGGGGCCGAAGAATGAGCAGTTCTTC. Amino acids: CASGPGQGPKNEQFF.

The chain links TRBV6-5 to TRBJ2-3; 7 bases are shared with TRBD2. The CDR3 is 15 amino acids. V trimming: 2 bases; J trimming: 6 bases; junction bases outside the gene matches: 8. Germline V gene data show CDR1 as MNHEY and CDR2 as SVGAGI. The CDR3 nucleotides are TGTGCCAGCAGTTACGGGGGGGGGGAGGCGGATACGCAGTATTTT. It encodes CASSYGGGEADTQYF.

The chain has TRBV12-3 or TRBV12-4 and TRBJ2-3, with D uncertain. The CDR3 is 14 amino acids. Trimming pared 6 bases from V and 1 base from J, leaving 11 bases between. The CDR3: CASSLRSGTDTQYF. CDR3 coding DNA: TGTGCCAGCAGCTTGAGATCTGGCACAGATACGCAGTATTTT.

This clonotype was picked up many times. The chain combines TRBV7-2 with TRBJ2-2; D is ambiguous. Trimming cost V 5 bases and J 2 bases, with 9 bases left between them. Germline V gene data show CDR1 as SGHTA and CDR2 as FQGNSA. CDR3 size: 14 residues. The CDR3 reads CASSRDVNTGELFF. CDR3 bases: TGTGCCAGCAGCAGAGACGTCAACACCGGGGAGCTGTTTTTT.

This clonotype came up many times. The chain uses TRBV12-3 or TRBV12-4 and TRBJ1-1, with 8 bases that match TRBD1. This CDR3 has 13 amino acids. V lost 6 bases to trimming and J lost 4 bases; unmatched junction nucleotides: 4. The CDR3 DNA reads TGTGCCAGCAGACGACAGGGGAGCACTGAAGCTTTCTTT. This sequence encodes CASRRQGSTEAFF.

This clonotype was seen at least ten times. V usage is TRBV6-5 and J usage is TRBJ2-1, with 11 bases aligning to TRBD2. This CDR3 has 17 residues. V dropped 6 bases and J dropped 8; count of bases not matched to a gene: 15. Germline values: CDR1 MNHEY, CDR2 SVGAGI. CDR3: CASSPTRVAGGPYEQFF. As DNA, the CDR3 is TGTGCCAGCAGCCCCACCCGGGTAGCGGGGGGGCCCTATGAGCAGTTCTTC.